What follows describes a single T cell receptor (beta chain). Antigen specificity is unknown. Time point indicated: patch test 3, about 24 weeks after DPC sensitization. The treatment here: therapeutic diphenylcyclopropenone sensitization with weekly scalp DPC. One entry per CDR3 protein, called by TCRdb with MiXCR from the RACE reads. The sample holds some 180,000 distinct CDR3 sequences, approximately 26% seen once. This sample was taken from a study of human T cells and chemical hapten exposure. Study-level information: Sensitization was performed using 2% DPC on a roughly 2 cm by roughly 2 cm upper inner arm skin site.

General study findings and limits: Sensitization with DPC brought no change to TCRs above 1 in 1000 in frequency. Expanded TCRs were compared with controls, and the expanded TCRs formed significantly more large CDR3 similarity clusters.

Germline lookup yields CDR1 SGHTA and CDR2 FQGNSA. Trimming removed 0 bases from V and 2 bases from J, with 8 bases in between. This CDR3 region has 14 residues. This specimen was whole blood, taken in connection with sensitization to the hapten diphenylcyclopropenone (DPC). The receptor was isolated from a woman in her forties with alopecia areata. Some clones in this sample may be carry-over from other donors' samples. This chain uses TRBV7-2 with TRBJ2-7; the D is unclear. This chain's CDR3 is CASSLAQSPYEQYF. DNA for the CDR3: TGTGCCAGCAGCTTAGCGCAGTCTCCCTACGAGCAGTACTTC. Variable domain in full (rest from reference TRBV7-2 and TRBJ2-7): GAGVSQSPSNKVTEKGKDVELRCDPISGHTALYWYRQSLGQGLEFLIYFQGNSAPDKSGLPSDRFSAERTGGSVSTLTIQRTQQEDSAVYLCASSLAQSPYEQYFGPGTRLTVT.